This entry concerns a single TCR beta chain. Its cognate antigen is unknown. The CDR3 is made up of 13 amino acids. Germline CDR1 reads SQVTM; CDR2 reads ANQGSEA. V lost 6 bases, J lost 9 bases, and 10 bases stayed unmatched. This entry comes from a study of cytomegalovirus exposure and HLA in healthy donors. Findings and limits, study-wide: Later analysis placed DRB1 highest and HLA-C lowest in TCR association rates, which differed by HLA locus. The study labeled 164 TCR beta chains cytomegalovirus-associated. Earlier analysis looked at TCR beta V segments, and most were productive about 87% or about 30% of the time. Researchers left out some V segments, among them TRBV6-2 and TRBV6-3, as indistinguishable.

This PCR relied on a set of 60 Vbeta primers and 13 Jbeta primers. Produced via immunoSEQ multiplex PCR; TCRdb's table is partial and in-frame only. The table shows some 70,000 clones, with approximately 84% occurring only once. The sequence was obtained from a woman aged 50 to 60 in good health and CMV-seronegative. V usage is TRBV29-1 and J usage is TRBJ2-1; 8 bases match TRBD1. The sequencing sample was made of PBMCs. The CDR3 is CSVILDRGSEQFF. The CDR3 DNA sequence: TGCAGCGTGATCCTCGACAGGGGAAGTGAGCAGTTCTTC.